This is a list of T cell receptor beta chains from one sample in a study of sequential checkpoint blockade in melanoma. The data were produced by immunoSEQ multiplex PCR, yet TCRdb's version contains in-frame clones alone and is incomplete. The sample has fewer than 30,000 clones; 83% are singletons. The specimen comprised CD8+ T cells sorted from blood (inferred from file names), sampled from a patient given nivolumab and ipilimumab in sequence. The receptor source for this set is a human donor with melanoma. CDR3s leave out the opening cysteine and the closing phenylalanine or tryptophan.

V gene: TRBV21-1; CDR3 length: 16; CDR3 protein: ASSKALAGGPKYNEQF
V gene: TRBV4-1; CDR3 length: 13; CDR3 protein: ASSHSQGLNTEAF
V gene: TRBV6-1; CDR3 length: 12; CDR3 protein: ASNPSFETGELF
V gene: TRBV14; CDR3 length: 11; CDR3 protein: ASSANAWETQY
V gene: TRBV6-5; CDR3 length: 12; CDR3 protein: ASRRGYSNQPQH
V gene: TRBV5-4; CDR3 length: 12; CDR3 protein: ASSTGTEFYGYT
V gene: TRBV4-2; CDR3 length: 13; CDR3 protein: ASSPSRGDYNEQF
V gene: TRBV13; CDR3 length: 13; CDR3 protein: ASSLGDSLNTEAF
V gene: TRBV11-2; CDR3 length: 13; CDR3 protein: ASRPTSGSPYEQY
V gene: TRBV27; CDR3 length: 11; CDR3 protein: ASSLQGSTEAF
V gene: TRBV30; CDR3 length: 10; CDR3 protein: AWSLVSNEQF
V gene: TRBV5-1; CDR3 length: 14; CDR3 protein: ASRVGGLGYPDTQY
V gene: TRBV27; CDR3 length: 13; CDR3 protein: ASSLSPSGFYEQY
V gene: TRBV30; CDR3 length: 14; CDR3 protein: AWSVTSGRAYNEQF
V gene: TRBV11-2; CDR3 length: 14; CDR3 protein: ASSSMSGRDPYEQY
V gene: TRBV27; CDR3 length: 11; CDR3 protein: ASRGGNSYEQY
V gene: TRBV6-5; CDR3 length: 12; CDR3 protein: ASSPGQSSYEQY
V gene: TRBV7-9; CDR3 length: 14; CDR3 protein: ASSLPDREAKNIQY
V gene: TRBV7-3; CDR3 length: 12; CDR3 protein: ASSLSQGDDTQY
V gene: TRBV4-1; CDR3 length: 14; CDR3 protein: ASSLGTVAYNSPLH
V gene: TRBV27; CDR3 length: 12; CDR3 protein: ASSFDRFGNTIY
V gene: TRBV13; CDR3 length: 11; CDR3 protein: ASSPGGTDTQY
V gene: TRBV4-3; CDR3 length: 15; CDR3 protein: ASSQDGWGGANEKLF
V gene: TRBV7-9; CDR3 length: 15; CDR3 protein: ASSLDGLTPRGNEQF
V gene: TRBV7-2; CDR3 length: 11; CDR3 protein: ASSFGRAKEQY
V gene: TRBV5-1; CDR3 length: 12; CDR3 protein: ASSFAGISYEQY
V gene: TRBV19; CDR3 length: 12; CDR3 protein: ASSYGTASYEQY
V gene: TRBV7-9; CDR3 length: 13; CDR3 protein: ASSLDQGARETQY
V gene: TRBV5-4; CDR3 length: 9; CDR3 protein: ASSPGRGQY
V gene: TRBV7-6; CDR3 length: 12; CDR3 protein: ASSLGPSGIEQF
V gene: TRBV11-2; CDR3 length: 13; CDR3 protein: ASSRGDFPEDTQY
V gene: TRBV7-2; CDR3 length: 12; CDR3 protein: ASSLAGGADTQY
V gene: TRBV4-2; CDR3 length: 13; CDR3 protein: ASSLLAGNTGELF
V gene: TRBV5-4; CDR3 length: 12; CDR3 protein: ASSPALGGGEQY
V gene: TRBV6-4; CDR3 length: 13; CDR3 protein: ASSEKTGQNTEAF
V gene: TRBV29-1; CDR3 length: 12; CDR3 protein: SVFGAGAKETQY
V gene: TRBV27; CDR3 length: 13; CDR3 protein: ASSLGGILYNEQF
V gene: TRBV6-1; CDR3 length: 13; CDR3 protein: ASSRYSRGHQPQH
V gene: TRBV7-3; CDR3 length: 14; CDR3 protein: ASSSYERGQIWDYT
V gene: TRBV29-1; CDR3 length: 9; CDR3 protein: SVELSYGYT
V gene: TRBV5-5; CDR3 length: 13; CDR3 protein: ASSLGQASDGELF
V gene: TRBV6-6; CDR3 length: 14; CDR3 protein: ASSYLGGGADQPQH
V gene: TRBV15; CDR3 length: 11; CDR3 protein: ATSRPESETQY
V gene: TRBV9; CDR3 length: 14; CDR3 protein: ASSVGTSGSTDTQY
V gene: TRBV14; CDR3 length: 13; CDR3 protein: ASSPVTGRPYEQY
V gene: TRBV5-1; CDR3 length: 14; CDR3 protein: ASSPAPGGGAYGYT